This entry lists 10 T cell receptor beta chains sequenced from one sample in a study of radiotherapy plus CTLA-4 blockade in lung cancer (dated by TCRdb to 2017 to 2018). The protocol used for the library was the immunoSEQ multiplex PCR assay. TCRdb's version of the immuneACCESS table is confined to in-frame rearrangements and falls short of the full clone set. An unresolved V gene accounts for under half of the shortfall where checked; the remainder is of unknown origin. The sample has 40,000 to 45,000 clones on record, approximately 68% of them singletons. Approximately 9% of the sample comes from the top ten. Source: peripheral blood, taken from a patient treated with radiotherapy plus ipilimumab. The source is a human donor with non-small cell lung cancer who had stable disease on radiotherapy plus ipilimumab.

The CDR3: CASSLDPLTRGRAYNEQFF. For the CDR3, the DNA is TGTGCCAGCAGCTTAGACCCTCTGACCAGAGGGAGGGCCTACAATGAGCAGTTCTTC. The chain is built from TRBV7-2 and TRBJ2-1; TRBD2 matches 7 bases. The germline CDR1 and CDR2 sequences are SGHTA and FQGNSA. Trimming took 1 base from V and 2 from J; bases not matched to a gene: 14. This CDR3 is 19 amino acids long.

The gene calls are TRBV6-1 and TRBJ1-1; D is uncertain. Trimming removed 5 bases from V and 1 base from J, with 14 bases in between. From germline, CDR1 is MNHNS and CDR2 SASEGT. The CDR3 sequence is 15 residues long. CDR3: CASSTTGVGNTEAFF. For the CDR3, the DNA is TGTGCCAGCAGTACCACGGGTGTCGGGAACACTGAAGCTTTCTTT.

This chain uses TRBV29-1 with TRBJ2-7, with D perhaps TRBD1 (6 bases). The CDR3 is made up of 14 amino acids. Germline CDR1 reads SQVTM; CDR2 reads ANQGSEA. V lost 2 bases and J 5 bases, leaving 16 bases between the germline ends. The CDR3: CSVELRQASHEQYF. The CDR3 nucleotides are TGCAGCGTTGAACTAAGACAGGCTAGTCACGAGCAGTACTTC.

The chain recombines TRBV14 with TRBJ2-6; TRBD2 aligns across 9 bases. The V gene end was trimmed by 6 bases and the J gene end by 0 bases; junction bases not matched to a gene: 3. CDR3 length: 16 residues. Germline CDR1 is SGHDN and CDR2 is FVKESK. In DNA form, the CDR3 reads TGTGCCAGCAGATTAGCGGGGGCCTCTGGGGCCAACGTCCTGACTTTC. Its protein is CASRLAGASGANVLTF.

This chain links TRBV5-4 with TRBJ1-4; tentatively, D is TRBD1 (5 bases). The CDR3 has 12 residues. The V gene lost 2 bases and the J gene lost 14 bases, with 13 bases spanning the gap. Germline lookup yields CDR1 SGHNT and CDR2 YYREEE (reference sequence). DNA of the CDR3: TGTGCCAGCAGCTTAGAGGCGACAGAGCTGTTTTTT. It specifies CASSLEATELFF.

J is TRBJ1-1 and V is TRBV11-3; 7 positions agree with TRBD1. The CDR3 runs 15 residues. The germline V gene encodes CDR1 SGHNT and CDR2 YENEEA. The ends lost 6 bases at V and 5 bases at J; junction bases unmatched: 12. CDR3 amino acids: CASRLRAGGPTEAFF. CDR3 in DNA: TGTGCCAGCAGGCTACGGGCAGGGGGGCCGACTGAAGCTTTCTTT.

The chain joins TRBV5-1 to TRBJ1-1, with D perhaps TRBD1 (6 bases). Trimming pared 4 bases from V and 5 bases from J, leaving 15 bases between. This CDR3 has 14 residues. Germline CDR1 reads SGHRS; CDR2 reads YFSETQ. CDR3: CASSQGTEGTEAFF. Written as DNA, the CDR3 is TGCGCCAGCAGCCAGGGGACCGAAGGGACTGAAGCTTTCTTT.

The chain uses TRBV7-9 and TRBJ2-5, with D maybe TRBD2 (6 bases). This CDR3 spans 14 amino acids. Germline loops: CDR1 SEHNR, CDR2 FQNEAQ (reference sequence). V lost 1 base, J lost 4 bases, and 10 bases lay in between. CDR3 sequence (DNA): TGTGCCAGCAGCTTAGGGGCGGGGACAGAGACCCAGTACTTC. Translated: CASSLGAGTETQYF.

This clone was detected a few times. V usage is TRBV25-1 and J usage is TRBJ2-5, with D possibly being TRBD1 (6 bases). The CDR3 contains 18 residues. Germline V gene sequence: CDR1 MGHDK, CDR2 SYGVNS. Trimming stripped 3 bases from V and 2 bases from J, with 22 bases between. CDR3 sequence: CASSDKGDIQWVQETQYF. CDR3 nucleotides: TGTGCCAGCAGTGACAAGGGGGACATTCAGTGGGTTCAAGAGACCCAGTACTTC.

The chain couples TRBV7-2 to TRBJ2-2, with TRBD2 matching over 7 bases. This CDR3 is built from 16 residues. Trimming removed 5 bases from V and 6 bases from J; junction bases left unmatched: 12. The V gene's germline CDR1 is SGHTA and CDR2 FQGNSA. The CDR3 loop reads CASSPPGRTSAGELFF. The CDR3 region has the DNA TGTGCCAGCAGCCCCCCAGGGCGTACTAGCGCCGGGGAGCTGTTTTTT.